A single sample is the source of the 17 T cell receptor beta chains below, sequenced in a study of T cells after yellow fever vaccination. One entry per CDR3 protein results from TCRdb running MiXCR on the 5' RACE reads. The table has hundreds of thousands of distinct CDR3 sequences, 11% seen once; the top ten hold 18%. The sample was PBMCs, taken on the day of the first yellow fever vaccination. The receptors stem from a man aged 18 to 29 who received the YFV17D yellow fever vaccine.

This clonotype was detected only a few times. The chain recombines TRBV2 with TRBJ1-6, with TRBD1 as a possible D gene (6 bases). The CDR3 runs to 14 residues. Trimming cost V 3 bases and J 9 bases, with 12 bases left between them. CDR1 SNHLY and CDR2 FYNNEI come from the germline V gene. The CDR3 DNA reads as TGTGCCAGCAGTGACGCGGGGGGCTTTTCACCCCTCCACTTT. Its protein product is CASSDAGGFSPLHF.

This clonotype was seen a handful of times. The V call is TRBV11-2, the J call TRBJ2-5; TRBD2 agrees at 9 bases. V lost 0 bases to trimming and J lost 5 bases; unmatched junction nucleotides: 10. The CDR3 is 17 residues long. The V gene's germline CDR1 is SGHAT and CDR2 FQNNGV. The CDR3 DNA is TGTGCCAGCAGCTTAGATCTTTTAGCGGGGGTCGGGGAGACCCAGTACTTC. This translates into CASSLDLLAGVGETQYF.

CDR3 in amino acids: CASSLGSATNEKLFF. CDR3 nucleotide sequence: TGTGCCAGCAGCTTAGGGTCGGCAACTAATGAAAAACTGTTTTTT. This chain uses TRBV7-2 with TRBJ1-4, with D unclear. Germline V CDR1 and CDR2: SGHTA, FQGNSA. Trimming took 1 base from V and 0 from J, leaving 6 bases between them. This CDR3 comprises 15 residues.

This chain uses TRBV6-5 with TRBJ2-7, with D possibly TRBD1 on 5 matching bases. The V end was cut by 8 bases, the J end by 3 bases, with 11 bases between. Per germline, CDR1 MNHEY and CDR2 SVGAGI. The CDR3 length is 12 residues. DNA of the CDR3: TGTGCCAGCCAAAGTGGACACTACGAGCAGTACTTC. It specifies CASQSGHYEQYF.

Only a few counts were recorded for this clonotype. The chain uses TRBV7-9 and TRBJ2-1; 7 bases are a match to TRBD2. The CDR3 runs to 16 residues. The germline CDR1 and CDR2 sequences are SEHNR and FQNEAQ (reference sequence). V shed 5 bases and J 3 bases; nucleotides not matched to a gene: 10. CDR3 residues: CASSRPGRGFYNEQFF. For the CDR3, the DNA is TGTGCCAGCAGCCGCCCCGGGCGGGGGTTCTACAATGAGCAGTTCTTC.

This rearrangement joins TRBV5-5 to TRBJ1-1, with TRBD1 as a possible D gene (5 bases). The CDR3 has 16 amino acids. The ends were cut back, 1 base at V and 3 bases at J, with 16 bases in the middle. Germline-derived CDR1 and CDR2 are SGHKS and YYEKEE (reference sequence). CDR3 residues: CASSLIWLIRDTEAFF. In DNA, the CDR3 is TGTGCCAGCAGCTTGATTTGGTTAATCAGGGACACTGAAGCTTTCTTT.

This clonotype was counted a few times. The chain links TRBV7-2 to TRBJ1-2; D is possibly TRBD1 (6 bases). From germline, CDR1 is SGHTA and CDR2 FQGNSA. Deletions cut 1 base from V and 8 bases from J, with 20 bases between. This CDR3 spans 16 amino acids. This chain's CDR3 is CASSLGPLGGASGYTF. CDR3 nucleotide sequence: TGTGCCAGCAGCTTAGGCCCCCTGGGGGGCGCATCCGGCTACACCTTC.

In this sample, this clonotype turned up many times. This chain uses TRBV15 with TRBJ1-3, with no clear D. Deletions cut 0 bases from V and 4 bases from J, with 7 bases between. CDR3 length: 14 amino acids. Germline CDR1 LNHNV, CDR2 YYDKDF (reference sequence). The CDR3 DNA sequence: TGTGCCACCAGCAGAGACCTTATAGGAAACACCATATATTTT. It encodes CATSRDLIGNTIYF.

A few counts support this clonotype. The chain is built from TRBV4-2 and TRBJ1-2; 7 bases are a match to TRBD1. V gave up 0 bases and J gave up 3 bases; unmatched junction bases: 10. This CDR3 contains 17 residues. In germline, CDR1 is LGHNA, CDR2 YNFKEQ. This chain's CDR3 is CASSQDEVGTDDYGYTF. The DNA of the CDR3 is TGTGCCAGCAGCCAAGATGAAGTTGGGACAGACGACTATGGCTACACCTTC.

This clonotype occurred a few times. The chain is built from TRBV5-1 and TRBJ1-2, with a possible D match to TRBD1 (5 bases). Germline loops: CDR1 SGHRS, CDR2 YFSETQ. V was shortened by 0 bases and J by 9 bases, with 18 bases between the two germline ends. The CDR3 covers 15 residues. CDR3 in amino acids: CASSLVRGRNRSYTF. In nucleotides, the CDR3 is TGCGCCAGCAGCTTGGTTCGGGGCCGTAACAGGAGCTACACCTTC.

The chain couples TRBV2 to TRBJ1-2, with D possibly TRBD1 on 6 matching bases. V lost 3 bases to trimming and J lost 4 bases, with 18 bases between them. In germline, CDR1 is SNHLY, CDR2 FYNNEI. The CDR3 runs 16 residues. Written as DNA, the CDR3 is TGTGCCAGCAGTGAGGGGTTAAAGGGACACCTCTATGGCTACACCTTC. This translates into CASSEGLKGHLYGYTF.

This clonotype was observed a few times. An end of the junction does not agree with germline; a read error may underlie this. The chain couples TRBV20-1 to TRBJ1-2; possibly TRBD1 for D (5 bases). The CDR3 runs 11 residues. Germline CDR1 and CDR2: DFQATT and SNEGSKA (reference sequence). The CDR3 protein is CSARIAGGVPF. As DNA, the CDR3 is TGCAGTGCTAGAATTGCGGGGGGTGTACCCTTC.

V is TRBV7-9 and J is TRBJ1-4; no clear D gene. V lost 2 bases to trimming and J lost 0 bases, with 4 bases between them. The germline V gene has CDR1 SEHNR and CDR2 FQNEAQ (reference sequence). This CDR3 contains 14 residues. The DNA of the CDR3 is TGTGCCAGCAGCTTATGGACAACTAATGAAAAACTGTTTTTT. This codes for CASSLWTTNEKLFF.

The chain combines TRBV7-2 with TRBJ2-6; D not certain. The CDR3 runs to 15 residues. CDR1 is SGHTA, CDR2 FQGNSA, per germline. V was shortened by 3 bases and J by 1 base, with 7 bases between the two germline ends. The DNA for the CDR3 is TGTGCCAGCAGCTTTCGCCAGTCTGGGGCCAACGTCCTGACTTTC. It is translated as CASSFRQSGANVLTF.

This clonotype was seen many times. The chain carries TRBV6-5 and TRBJ1-6, with D maybe TRBD1 (5 bases). Trimming stripped 4 bases from V and 6 bases from J, with 16 bases between. CDR3 length equals 16 residues. CDR1 and CDR2 from the germline V gene are MNHEY and SVGAGI. The CDR3 loop is CASSSRAGSGNSPLHF. In DNA, the CDR3 is TGTGCCAGCAGTTCGAGGGCAGGGTCCGGTAATTCACCCCTCCACTTT.

The chain recombines TRBV5-1 with TRBJ1-1, with D uncertain. The CDR3 is made up of 17 amino acids. V lost 2 bases and J lost 0, with 17 bases in between. Germline V CDR1 and CDR2: SGHRS, YFSETQ. The CDR3, as DNA: TGCGCCAGCAGCTTAGGCCGGGCGCCTCCAATGAACACTGAAGCTTTCTTT. Translation: CASSLGRAPPMNTEAFF.

This clonotype was recorded a few times. This sequence joins TRBV6-1 and TRBJ2-3; 11 positions match TRBD2. The ends lost 6 bases at V and 3 bases at J; junction bases unmatched: 8. Germline-derived CDR1 and CDR2 are MNHNS and SASEGT. The CDR3 is 16 amino acids. The CDR3 here is CASSVASGGLTDTQYF. CDR3 sequence (DNA): TGTGCCAGCAGCGTGGCTAGCGGGGGGTTAACAGATACGCAGTATTTT.